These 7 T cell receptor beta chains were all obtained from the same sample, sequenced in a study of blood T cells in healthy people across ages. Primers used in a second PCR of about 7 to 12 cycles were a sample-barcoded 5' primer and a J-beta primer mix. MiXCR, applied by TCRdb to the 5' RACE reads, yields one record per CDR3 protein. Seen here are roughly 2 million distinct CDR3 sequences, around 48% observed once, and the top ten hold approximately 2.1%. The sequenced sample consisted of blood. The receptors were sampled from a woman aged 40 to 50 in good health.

CDR3 DNA sequence: TGTGCCAGCAGTGTGACAGGGTTGGGAATTTCTAACTATGGCTACACCTTC. Translating gives CASSVTGLGISNYGYTF. The gene calls are TRBV27 and TRBJ1-2, with 7 bases that match TRBD1. After removal of 5 bases from V and 0 bases from J, the junction contained 12 bases not matched to a gene. Germline CDR1 MNHEY, CDR2 SMNVEV (reference sequence). CDR3 length equals 17 residues.

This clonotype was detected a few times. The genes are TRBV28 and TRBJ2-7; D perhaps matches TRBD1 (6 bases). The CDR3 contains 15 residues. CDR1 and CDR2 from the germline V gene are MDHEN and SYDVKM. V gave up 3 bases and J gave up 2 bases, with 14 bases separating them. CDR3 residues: CASSFSPTGTYEQYF. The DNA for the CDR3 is TGTGCCAGCAGTTTTTCTCCGACAGGTACCTACGAGCAGTACTTC.

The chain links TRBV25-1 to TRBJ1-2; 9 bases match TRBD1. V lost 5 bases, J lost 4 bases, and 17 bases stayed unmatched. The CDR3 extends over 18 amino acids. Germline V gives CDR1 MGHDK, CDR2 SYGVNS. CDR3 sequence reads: CASSTPLPGTGFSYGYTF. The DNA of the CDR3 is TGTGCCAGCAGTACCCCCTTGCCGGGGACAGGGTTTTCCTATGGCTACACCTTC.

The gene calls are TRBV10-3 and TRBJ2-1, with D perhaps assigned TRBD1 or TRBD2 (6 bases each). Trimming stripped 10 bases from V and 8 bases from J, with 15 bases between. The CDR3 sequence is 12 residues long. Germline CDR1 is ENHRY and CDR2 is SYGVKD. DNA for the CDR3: TGTGCCACCGAGGGGGGCAGGGATGAGCAGTTCTTC. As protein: CATEGGRDEQFF.

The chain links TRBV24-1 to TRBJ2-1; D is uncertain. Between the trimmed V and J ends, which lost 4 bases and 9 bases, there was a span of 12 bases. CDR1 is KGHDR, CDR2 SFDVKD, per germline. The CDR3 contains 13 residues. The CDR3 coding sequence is TGTGCCACCAGTGACTCTCGCTGGAGTGAGCAGTTCTTC. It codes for CATSDSRWSEQFF.

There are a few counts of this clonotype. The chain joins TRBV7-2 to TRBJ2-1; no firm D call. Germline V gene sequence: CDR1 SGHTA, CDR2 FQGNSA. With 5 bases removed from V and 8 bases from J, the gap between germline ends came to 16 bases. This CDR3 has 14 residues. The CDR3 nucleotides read TGTGCCAGCAGCGCCGATTGGGATGCGGATGAGCAGTTCTTC. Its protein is CASSADWDADEQFF.

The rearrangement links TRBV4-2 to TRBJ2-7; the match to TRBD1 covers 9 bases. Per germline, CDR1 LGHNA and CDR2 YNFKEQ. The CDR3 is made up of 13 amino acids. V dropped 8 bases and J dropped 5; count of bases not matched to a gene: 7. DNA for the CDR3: TGTGCCAGCTATACCCGGGACAGGGACGAGCAGTACTTC. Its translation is CASYTRDRDEQYF.